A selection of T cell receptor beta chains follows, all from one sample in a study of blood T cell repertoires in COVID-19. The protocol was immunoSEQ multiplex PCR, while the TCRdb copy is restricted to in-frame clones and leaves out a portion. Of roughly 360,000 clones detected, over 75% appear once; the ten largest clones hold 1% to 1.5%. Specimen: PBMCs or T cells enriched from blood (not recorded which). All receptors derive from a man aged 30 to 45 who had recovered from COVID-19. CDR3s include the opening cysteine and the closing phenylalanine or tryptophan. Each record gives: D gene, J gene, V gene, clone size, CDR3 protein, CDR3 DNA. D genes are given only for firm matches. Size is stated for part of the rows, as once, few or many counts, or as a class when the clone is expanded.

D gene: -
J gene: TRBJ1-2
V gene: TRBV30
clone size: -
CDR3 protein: CAWRLGGLDGYTF
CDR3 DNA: TGTGCCTGGAGATTGGGAGGGTTGGATGGCTACACCTTC

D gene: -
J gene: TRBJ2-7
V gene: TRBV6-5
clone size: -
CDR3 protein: CASAGGNSYEQYF
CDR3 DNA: TGTGCCAGTGCGGGCGGGAACTCCTACGAGCAGTACTTC

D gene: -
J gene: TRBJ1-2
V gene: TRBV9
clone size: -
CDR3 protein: CASSVEGDDYGYTF
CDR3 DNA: TGTGCCAGCAGCGTAGAGGGGGACGACTATGGCTACACCTTC

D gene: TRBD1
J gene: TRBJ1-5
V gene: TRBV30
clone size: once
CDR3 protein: CAWTQGAGNQPQHF
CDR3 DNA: TGTGCCTGGACTCAGGGGGCTGGGAATCAGCCCCAGCATTTT

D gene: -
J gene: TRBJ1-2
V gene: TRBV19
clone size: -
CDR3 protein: CASSISINYGYTF
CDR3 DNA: TGTGCCAGTAGTATATCTATAAACTATGGCTACACCTTC

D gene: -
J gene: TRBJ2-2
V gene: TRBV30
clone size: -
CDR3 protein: CAWSVTGELFF
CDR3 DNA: TGTGCCTGGTCGGTGACCGGGGAGCTGTTTTTT

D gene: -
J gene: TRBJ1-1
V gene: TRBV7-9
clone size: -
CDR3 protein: CASSFTPGGLGNTEAFF
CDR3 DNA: TGTGCCAGCAGCTTCACCCCAGGCGGGTTGGGGAACACTGAAGCTTTCTTT

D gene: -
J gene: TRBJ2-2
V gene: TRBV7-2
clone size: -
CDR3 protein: CASSLTVDTGELFF
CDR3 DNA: TGTGCCAGCAGCTTGACAGTGGACACCGGGGAGCTGTTTTTT

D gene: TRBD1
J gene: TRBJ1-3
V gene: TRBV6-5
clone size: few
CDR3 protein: CASSETGSGNTIYF
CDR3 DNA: TGTGCCAGCAGCGAGACAGGGTCTGGAAACACCATATATTTT

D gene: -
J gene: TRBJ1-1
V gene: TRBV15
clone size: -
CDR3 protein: CATRVDRNTEAFF
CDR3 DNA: TGTGCCACCAGGGTGGACAGAAACACTGAAGCTTTCTTT

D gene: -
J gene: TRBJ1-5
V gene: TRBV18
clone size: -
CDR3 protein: CASSLDRNQPQHF
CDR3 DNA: TGTGCCAGCTCCCTAGACAGGAATCAGCCCCAGCATTTT

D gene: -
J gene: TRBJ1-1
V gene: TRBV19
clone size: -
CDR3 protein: CASSQTPSEAFF
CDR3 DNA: TGTGCCAGTAGTCAGACACCTTCCGAAGCTTTCTTT

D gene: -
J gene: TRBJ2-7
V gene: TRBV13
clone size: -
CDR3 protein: CASSRGASSYEQYF
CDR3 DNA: TGTGCCAGCAGTCGGGGGGCGAGCTCCTACGAGCAGTACTTC

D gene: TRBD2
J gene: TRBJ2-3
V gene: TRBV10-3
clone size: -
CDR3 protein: CAIRVLAGGTDTQYF
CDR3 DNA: TGTGCCATCAGGGTTCTAGCGGGGGGGACAGATACGCAGTATTTT

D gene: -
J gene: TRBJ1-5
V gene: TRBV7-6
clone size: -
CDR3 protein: CASSLAGGANQPQHF
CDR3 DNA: TGTGCCAGCAGCTTAGCTGGGGGGGCTAATCAGCCCCAGCATTTT

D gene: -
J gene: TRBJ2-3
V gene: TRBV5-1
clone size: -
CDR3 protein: CASSLAAVDTQYF
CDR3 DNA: TGCGCCAGCAGCTTGGCCGCGGTAGATACGCAGTATTTT

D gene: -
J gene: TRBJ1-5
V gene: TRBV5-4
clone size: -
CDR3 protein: CATANGNQPQHF
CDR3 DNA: TGTGCCACAGCGAACGGGAATCAGCCCCAGCATTTT

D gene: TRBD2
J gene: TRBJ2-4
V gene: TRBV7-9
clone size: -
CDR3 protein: CASSSGLAKNIQYF
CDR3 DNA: TGTGCCAGCTCTTCGGGACTAGCTAAAAACATTCAGTACTTC

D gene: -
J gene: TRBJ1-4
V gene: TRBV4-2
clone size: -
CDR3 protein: CASSQNSNVGEKLFF
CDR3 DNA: TGTGCCAGCAGCCAAAATTCCAACGTCGGGGAAAAACTGTTTTTT

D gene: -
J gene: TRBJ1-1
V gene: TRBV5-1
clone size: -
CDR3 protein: CASSLSRNTEAFF
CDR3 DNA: TGCGCCAGCAGCTTGAGCCGGAACACTGAAGCTTTCTTT

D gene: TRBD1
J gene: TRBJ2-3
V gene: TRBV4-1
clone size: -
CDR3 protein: CASGGDRGPDTQYF
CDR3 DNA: TGCGCCAGCGGAGGGGACAGGGGGCCAGATACGCAGTATTTT

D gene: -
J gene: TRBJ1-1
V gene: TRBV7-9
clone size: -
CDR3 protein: CASSRRDWGTEAFF
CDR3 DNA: TGTGCCAGCAGCCGTAGGGACTGGGGGACTGAAGCTTTCTTT

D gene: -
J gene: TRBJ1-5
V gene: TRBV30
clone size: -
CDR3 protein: CAWSKDSINQPQHF
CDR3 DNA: TGTGCCTGGAGTAAGGACTCGATCAATCAGCCCCAGCATTTT

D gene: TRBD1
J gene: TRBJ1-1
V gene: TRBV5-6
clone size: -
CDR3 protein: CASSFQGDGYTEAFF
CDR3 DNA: TGTGCCAGCAGCTTTCAGGGGGATGGGTACACTGAAGCTTTCTTT

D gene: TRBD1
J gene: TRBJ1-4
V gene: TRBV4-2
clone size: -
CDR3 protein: CASSQGDRSGEKLFF
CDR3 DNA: TGTGCCAGCAGCCAAGGGGACAGGTCGGGCGAAAAACTGTTTTTT

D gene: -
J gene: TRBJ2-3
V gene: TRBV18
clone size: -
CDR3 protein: CASSSDTQYF
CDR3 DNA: TGTGCCAGCTCCTCAGATACGCAGTATTTT

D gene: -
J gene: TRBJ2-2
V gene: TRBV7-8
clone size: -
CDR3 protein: CASSLVGGAVNTGELFF
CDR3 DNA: TGTGCCAGCAGCCTCGTAGGAGGGGCCGTTAACACCGGGGAGCTGTTTTTT

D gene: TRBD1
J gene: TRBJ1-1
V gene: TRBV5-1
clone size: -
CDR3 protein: CASSLGGQQNTEAFF
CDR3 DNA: TGCGCCAGCAGCTTGGGGGGACAGCAGAACACTGAAGCTTTCTTT

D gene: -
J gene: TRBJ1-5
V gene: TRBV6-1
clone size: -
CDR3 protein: CASSEALGSLSQPQHF
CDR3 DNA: TGTGCCAGCAGTGAAGCGCTAGGGAGCTTGAGTCAGCCCCAGCATTTT

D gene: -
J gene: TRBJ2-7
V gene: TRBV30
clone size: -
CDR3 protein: CAWSDTFYEQYF
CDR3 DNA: TGTGCCTGGAGCGACACCTTCTACGAGCAGTACTTC

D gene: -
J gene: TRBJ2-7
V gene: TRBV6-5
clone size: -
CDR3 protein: CASSSPGEQYF
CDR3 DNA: TGTGCCAGCAGTTCCCCGGGTGAGCAGTACTTC

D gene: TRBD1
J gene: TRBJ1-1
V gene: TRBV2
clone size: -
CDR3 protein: CASSRQGVNTEAFF
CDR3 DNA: TGTGCCAGCAGTCGACAGGGGGTGAACACTGAAGCTTTCTTT

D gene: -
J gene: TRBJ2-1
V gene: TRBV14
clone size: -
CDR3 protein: CASSSQLASEQFF
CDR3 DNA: TGTGCCAGCAGCTCCCAACTAGCCAGCGAGCAGTTCTTC

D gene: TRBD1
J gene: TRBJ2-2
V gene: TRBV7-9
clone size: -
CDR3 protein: CASIPSGTGGSGELFF
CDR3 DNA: TGTGCCAGCATTCCCTCCGGGACAGGGGGATCCGGGGAGCTGTTTTTT

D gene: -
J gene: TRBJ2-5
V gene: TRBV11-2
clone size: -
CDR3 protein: CASSLVAPAETQYF
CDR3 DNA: TGTGCCAGCAGCTTAGTGGCTCCCGCAGAGACCCAGTACTTC

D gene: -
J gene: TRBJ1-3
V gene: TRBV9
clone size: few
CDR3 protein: CASSVGTVGNTIYF
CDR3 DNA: TGTGCCAGCAGCGTAGGAACAGTGGGAAACACCATATATTTT

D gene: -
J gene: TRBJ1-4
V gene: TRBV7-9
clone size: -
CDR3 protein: CASSPSWGGNEKLFF
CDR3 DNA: TGTGCCAGCAGCCCAAGCTGGGGGGGGAATGAAAAACTGTTTTTT